Following are 5 T cell receptor beta chains from one sample sequenced in a study of graft-versus-host responses after intestinal transplantation. Assay used: immunoSEQ multiplex PCR; TCRdb lists only in-frame clones, some missing. The data show tens of thousands of clones, about 93% seen once. These receptors lack a known antigen. The source material was unstimulated CD8+ T cells sorted from spleen or lymph node cells, sampled before intestinal transplant. The receptors stem from a human donor who received an intestinal transplant.

The chain uses TRBV6-4 and TRBJ2-1, with 10 bases matching TRBD2. Germline CDR1 is MRHNA and CDR2 is SNTAGT. CDR3 length: 14 residues. Trimming removed 2 bases from V and 6 bases from J; junction bases left unmatched: 1. The CDR3 loop is CASSDSGGANEQFF. CDR3 bases: TGTGCCAGCAGTGACAGCGGGGGGGCCAATGAGCAGTTCTTC.

The chain employs TRBV19 and TRBJ1-1; D perhaps matches TRBD1 (5 bases). CDR1 and CDR2 from the germline V gene are LNHDA and SQIVND (reference sequence). V gave up 2 bases and J gave up 5 bases, with 15 bases separating them. The CDR3 runs to 15 residues. CDR3: CASSIYGEGKTEAFF. CDR3 DNA: TGTGCCAGTAGTATATATGGGGAGGGGAAGACTGAAGCTTTCTTT.

V is TRBV13 and J is TRBJ2-1, with 9 bases identical to TRBD2. Germline V CDR1 and CDR2: PRHDT, FYEKMQ (reference sequence). With V trimmed by 4 bases and J by 7 bases, 11 bases remained unmatched. This CDR3 is built from 16 residues. For the CDR3, the DNA is TGTGCCAGCAGCTGGGAAGGGACTAGCTCTTGGAATGAGCAGTTCTTC. This codes for CASSWEGTSSWNEQFF.

V gene TRBV19 combines with J gene TRBJ2-7; maybe TRBD1 (6 bases). The CDR3 has 13 residues. The V gene's germline CDR1 is LNHDA and CDR2 SQIVND (reference sequence). V was shortened by 6 bases and J by 3 bases, with 12 bases between the two germline ends. The CDR3 here is CASSPGQLYEQYF. The CDR3 DNA follows: TGTGCCAGTAGCCCCGGACAGCTCTACGAGCAGTACTTC.

This clone was counted a few times. The chain has TRBV6-1 and TRBJ2-7; TRBD1 aligns across 8 bases. CDR3 size: 16 residues. The trim removed 1 base at V and 0 bases at J, leaving 5 bases unmatched. CDR1 and CDR2 from the germline V gene are MNHNS and SASEGT. This chain's CDR3 is CASSEVGGTGSYEQYF. As DNA, the CDR3 is TGTGCCAGCAGTGAAGTCGGAGGGACAGGCTCCTACGAGCAGTACTTC.